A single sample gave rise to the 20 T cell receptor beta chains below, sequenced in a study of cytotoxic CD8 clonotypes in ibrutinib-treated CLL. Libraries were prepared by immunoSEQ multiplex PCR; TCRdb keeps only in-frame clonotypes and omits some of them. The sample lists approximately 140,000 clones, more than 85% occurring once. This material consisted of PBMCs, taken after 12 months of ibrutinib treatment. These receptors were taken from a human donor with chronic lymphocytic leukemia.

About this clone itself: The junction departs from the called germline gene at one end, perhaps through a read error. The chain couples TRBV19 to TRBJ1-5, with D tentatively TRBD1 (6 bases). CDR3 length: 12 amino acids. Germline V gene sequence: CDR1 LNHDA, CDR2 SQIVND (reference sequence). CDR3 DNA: TGTGCCAGCGACGGGGGCAATCAGGCCCAGCATTTT. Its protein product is CASDGGNQAQHF.

The CDR3 here is CASSAGQITEAFF. CDR3 bases: TGCGCCAGCAGCGCGGGACAAATTACTGAAGCTTTCTTT. V is TRBV5-1 and J is TRBJ1-1, with D perhaps matching TRBD1 (6 bases). Germline V gene data show CDR1 as SGHRS and CDR2 as YFSETQ. V lost 4 bases and J lost 5, with 12 bases in between. This CDR3 has 13 residues.

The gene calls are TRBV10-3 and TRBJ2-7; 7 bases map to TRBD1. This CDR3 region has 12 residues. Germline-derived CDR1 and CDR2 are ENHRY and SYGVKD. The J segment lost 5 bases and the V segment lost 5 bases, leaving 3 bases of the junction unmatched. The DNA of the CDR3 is TGTGCCATCAGTCCCGGGACAGACGAGCAGTACTTC. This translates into CAISPGTDEQYF.

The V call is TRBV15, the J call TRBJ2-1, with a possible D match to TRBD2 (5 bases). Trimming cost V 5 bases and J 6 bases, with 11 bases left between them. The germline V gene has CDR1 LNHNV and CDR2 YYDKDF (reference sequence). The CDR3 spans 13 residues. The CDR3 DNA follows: TGTGCCACCAGCGGTGGGAGTATCAATGAGCAGTTCTTC. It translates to CATSGGSINEQFF. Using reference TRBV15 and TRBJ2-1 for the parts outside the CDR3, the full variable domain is DAMVIQNPRYQVTQFGKPVTLSCSQTLNHNVMYWYQQKSSQAPKLLFHYYDKDFNNEADTPDNFQSRRPNTSFCFLDIRSPGLGDTAMYLCATSGGSINEQFFGPGTRLTVL.

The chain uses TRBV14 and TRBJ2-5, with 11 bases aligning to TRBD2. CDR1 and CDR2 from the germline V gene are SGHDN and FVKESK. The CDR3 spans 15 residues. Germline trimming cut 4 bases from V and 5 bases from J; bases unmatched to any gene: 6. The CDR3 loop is CASSPLAGGWETQYF. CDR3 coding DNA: TGTGCCAGCAGCCCGCTAGCGGGAGGTTGGGAGACCCAGTACTTC.

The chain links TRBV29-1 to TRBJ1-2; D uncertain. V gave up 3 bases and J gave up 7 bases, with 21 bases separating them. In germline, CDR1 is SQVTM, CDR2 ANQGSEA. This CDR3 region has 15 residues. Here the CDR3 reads CSVEPSPGSERGYTF. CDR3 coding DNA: TGCAGCGTTGAGCCTTCTCCCGGGTCAGAGCGTGGCTACACCTTC.

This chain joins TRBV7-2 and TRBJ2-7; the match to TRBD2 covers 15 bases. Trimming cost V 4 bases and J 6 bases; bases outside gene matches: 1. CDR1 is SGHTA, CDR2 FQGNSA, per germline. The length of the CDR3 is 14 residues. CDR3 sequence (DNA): TGTGCCAGCAGCTGGGGACTAGCGGGAGGCGAGCAGTACTTC. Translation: CASSWGLAGGEQYF.

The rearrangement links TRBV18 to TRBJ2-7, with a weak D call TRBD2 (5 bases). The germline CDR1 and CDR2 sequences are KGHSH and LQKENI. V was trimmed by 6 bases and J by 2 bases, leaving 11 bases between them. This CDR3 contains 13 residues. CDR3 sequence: CASSFGVAYEQYF. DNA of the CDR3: TGTGCCAGCTCCTTCGGGGTAGCCTACGAGCAGTACTTC.

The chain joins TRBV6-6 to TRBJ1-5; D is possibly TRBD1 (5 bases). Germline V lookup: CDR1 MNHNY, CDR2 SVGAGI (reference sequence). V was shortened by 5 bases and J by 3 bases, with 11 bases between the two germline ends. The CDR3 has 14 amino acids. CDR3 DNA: TGTGCCAGCAGTAGAGACAGAAACAATCAGCCCCAGCATTTT. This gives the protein CASSRDRNNQPQHF.

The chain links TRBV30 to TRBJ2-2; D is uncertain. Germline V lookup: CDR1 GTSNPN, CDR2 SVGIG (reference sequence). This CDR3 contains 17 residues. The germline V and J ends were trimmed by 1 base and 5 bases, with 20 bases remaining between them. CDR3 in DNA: TGTGCCTGGAGTGACCTCGCGACCCGGAATCTTACCGGGGAGCTGTTTTTT. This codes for CAWSDLATRNLTGELFF.

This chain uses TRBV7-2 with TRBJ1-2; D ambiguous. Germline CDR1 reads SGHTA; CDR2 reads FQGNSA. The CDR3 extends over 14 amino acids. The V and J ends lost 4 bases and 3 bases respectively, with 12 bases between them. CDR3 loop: CASSSPILHYGYTF. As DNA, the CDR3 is TGTGCCAGCAGCTCGCCCATTCTCCACTATGGCTACACCTTC. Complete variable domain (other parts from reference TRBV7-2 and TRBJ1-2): GAGVSQSPSNKVTEKGKDVELRCDPISGHTALYWYRQSLGQGLEFLIYFQGNSAPDKSGLPSDRFSAERTGGSVSTLTIQRTQQEDSAVYLCASSSPILHYGYTFGSGTRLTVV.

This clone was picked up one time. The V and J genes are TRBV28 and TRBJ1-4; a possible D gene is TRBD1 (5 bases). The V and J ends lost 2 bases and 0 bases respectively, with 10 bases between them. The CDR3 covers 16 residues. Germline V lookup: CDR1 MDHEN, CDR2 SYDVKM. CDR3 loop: CASSLKGPATNEKLFF. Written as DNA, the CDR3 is TGTGCCAGCAGTTTAAAGGGGCCTGCAACTAATGAAAAACTGTTTTTT.

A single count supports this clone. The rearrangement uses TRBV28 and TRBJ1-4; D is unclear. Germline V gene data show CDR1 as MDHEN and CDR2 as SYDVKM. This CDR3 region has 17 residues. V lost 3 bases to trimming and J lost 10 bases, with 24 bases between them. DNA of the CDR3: TGTGCCAGCAGTTTGTTTCAAATTATGGCAGCTAGTCGAAAACTGTTTTTT. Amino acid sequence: CASSLFQIMAASRKLFF.

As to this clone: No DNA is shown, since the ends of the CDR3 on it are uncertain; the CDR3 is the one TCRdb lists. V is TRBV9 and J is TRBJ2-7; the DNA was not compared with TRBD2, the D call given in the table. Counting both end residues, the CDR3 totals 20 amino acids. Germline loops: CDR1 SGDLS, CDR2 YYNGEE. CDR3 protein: CASSVRAGGPEQYFGSRFGV.

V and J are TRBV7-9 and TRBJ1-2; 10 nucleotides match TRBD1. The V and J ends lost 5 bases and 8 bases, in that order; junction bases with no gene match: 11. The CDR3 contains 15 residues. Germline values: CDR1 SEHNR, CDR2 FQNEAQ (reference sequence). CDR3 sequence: CASSPGTGETYGYTF. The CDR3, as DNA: TGTGCCAGCAGCCCAGGGACAGGGGAAACGTACGGCTACACCTTC. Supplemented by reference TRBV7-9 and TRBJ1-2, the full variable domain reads DTGVSQNPRHKITKRGQNVTFRCDPISEHNRLYWYRQTLGQGPEFLTYFQNEAQLEKSRLLSDRFSAERPKGSFSTLEIQRTEQGDSAMYLCASSPGTGETYGYTFGSGTRLTVV.

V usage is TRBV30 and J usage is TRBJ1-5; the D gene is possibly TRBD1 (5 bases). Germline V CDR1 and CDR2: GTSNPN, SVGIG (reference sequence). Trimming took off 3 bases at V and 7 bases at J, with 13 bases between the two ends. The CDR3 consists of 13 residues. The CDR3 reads CAWSPGDFQPQHF. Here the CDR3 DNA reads TGTGCCTGGAGCCCGGGGGATTTCCAGCCCCAGCATTTT.

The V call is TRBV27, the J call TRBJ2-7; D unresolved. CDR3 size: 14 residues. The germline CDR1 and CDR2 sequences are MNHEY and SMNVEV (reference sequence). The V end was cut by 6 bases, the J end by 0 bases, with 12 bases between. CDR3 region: CASSSQETSYEQYF. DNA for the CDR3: TGTGCCAGCAGCTCCCAAGAAACCTCCTACGAGCAGTACTTC.

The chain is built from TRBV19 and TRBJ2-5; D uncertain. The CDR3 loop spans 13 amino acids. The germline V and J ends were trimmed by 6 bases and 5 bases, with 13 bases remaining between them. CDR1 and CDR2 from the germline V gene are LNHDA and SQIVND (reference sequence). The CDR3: CASSPQMRETQYF. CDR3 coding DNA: TGTGCCAGTAGCCCACAGATGCGGGAGACCCAGTACTTC.

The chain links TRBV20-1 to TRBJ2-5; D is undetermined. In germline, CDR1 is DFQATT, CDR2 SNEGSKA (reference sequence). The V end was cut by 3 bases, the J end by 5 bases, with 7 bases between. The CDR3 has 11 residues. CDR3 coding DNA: TGCAGTGCTAGCGACGATGAGACCCAGTACTTC. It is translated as CSASDDETQYF.

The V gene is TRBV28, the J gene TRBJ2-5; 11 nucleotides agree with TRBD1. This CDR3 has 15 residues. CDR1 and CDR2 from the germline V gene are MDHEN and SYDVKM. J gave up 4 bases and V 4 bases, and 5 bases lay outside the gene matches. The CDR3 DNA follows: TGTGCCAGCAGTTGGGGACAGGGGGATTCAGAGACCCAGTACTTC. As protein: CASSWGQGDSETQYF. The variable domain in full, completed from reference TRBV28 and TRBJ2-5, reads DVKVTQSSRYLVKRTGEKVFLECVQDMDHENMFWYRQDPGLGLRLIYFSYDVKMKEKGDIPEGYSVSREKKERFSLILESASTNQTSMYLCASSWGQGDSETQYFGPGTRLLVL.